The clone carrying this T cell receptor (beta chain) was seen only a few times. Its matching antigen is unknown. These data come from a study of blood T cells in healthy people across ages. Study results and limitations: TCR beta diversity, measured per million T cells, fell in a roughly linear way with age.

Combining a sample-barcoded 5' primer with a J-beta primer mix, a second PCR ran for about 6 to 11 cycles. MiXCR, applied by TCRdb to the 5' RACE reads, yields one record per CDR3 protein. Of 760,000 or so distinct CDR3 sequences listed, around 25% were seen once; the top ten hold 8% to 10%. This sample was also put to use in a study of T cells of mothers and their children. From that paper: In this cohort, donors were three healthy Caucasian mothers plus their six children. Persistent microchimeric T cell clones were sought, and none were detected.

The specimen was blood. This clonotype was obtained from a boy aged 5-17 years in good health.

The CDR3 bases are TGTGCCAGCAGCGACCGACGGACCACTGGTGAAGCTTTCTTT. It encodes CASSDRRTTGEAFF. This chain joins TRBV6-2 or TRBV6-3 and TRBJ1-1; the D is unclear. V was pared by 6 bases and J by 7 bases, with 18 bases between. The germline V gene has CDR1 MNHEY and CDR2 SVGEGT. This CDR3 is 14 amino acids long.